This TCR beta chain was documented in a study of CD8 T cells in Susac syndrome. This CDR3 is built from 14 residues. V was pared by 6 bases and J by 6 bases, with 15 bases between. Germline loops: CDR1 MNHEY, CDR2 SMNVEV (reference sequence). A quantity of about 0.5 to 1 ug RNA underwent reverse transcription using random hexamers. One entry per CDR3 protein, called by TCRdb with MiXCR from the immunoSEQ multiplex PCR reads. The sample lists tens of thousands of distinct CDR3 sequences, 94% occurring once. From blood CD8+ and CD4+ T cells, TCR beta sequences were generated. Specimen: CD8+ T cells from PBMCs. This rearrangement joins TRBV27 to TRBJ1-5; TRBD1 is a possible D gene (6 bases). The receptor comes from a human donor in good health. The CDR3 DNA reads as TGTGCCAGCAGCCATAGGGGGACGGGTCAGCCCCAGCATTTT. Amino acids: CASSHRGTGQPQHF.